The entry below describes one TCR beta chain. These data belong to a study of blood T cell repertoires in COVID-19. Sequencing used immunoSEQ multiplex PCR; TCRdb keeps in-frame clones, though not all of them. The sample yields about 220,000 clones, 86% seen once. Germline CDR1 reads MNHEY; CDR2 reads SVGEGT. The V end was cut by 6 bases, the J end by 4 bases, with 9 bases between. The CDR3 is 12 residues long. This rearrangement joins TRBV6-2 or TRBV6-3 to TRBJ1-2; TRBD1 is a possible D gene (5 bases). This sequence originates from a woman aged 25 to 39 who had recovered from COVID-19. Sample: peripheral blood. The CDR3 spells CASSPDTYGYTF. As DNA, the CDR3 is TGTGCCAGCAGCCCGGACACCTATGGCTACACCTTC.